This T cell receptor (beta chain) was observed in a study of blood T cells in healthy people across ages (dated by TCRdb to the mid-2010s). About the investigation overall: In model experiments, template switching captured about one uniquely barcoded TCR beta cDNA molecule for every two T cells. Age-related changes in TCR beta repertoire diversity were measured in the study by deep sequencing normalized with unique cDNA molecular identifiers. To avoid experimental bias, donors of different ages were randomly spread across the sequencing lanes. The study analyzed two additional independent replicas of 1 million unique cDNA reads from the same blood draw for two donors, one aged 18 to 29 and one aged 80 or older. Donors were grouped into four age groups: young (average 16 years), middle-aged (roughly 40), aged (around 60) and long-lived (around 80).

The donors were some 39 Caucasian individuals from Russia, aged roughly 6 to 90 years, who were systemically healthy. Each donor gave ten milliliters of peripheral blood, collected into EDTA-treated Vacutainer tubes. Ficoll-Paque density-gradient centrifugation was used to isolate PBMCs, with at least 6.5 million obtained per sample. Total RNA was extracted from PBMCs with Trizol reagent, with at least 6 micrograms obtained per sample. The percentages of naive CD45RAhigh/CD27high T cells were determined by flow cytometry on a PBMC aliquot from every donor. The library was prepared using 5' RACE. TCRdb records Illumina HiSeq 2500 as the sequencer. The second PCR ran for about 6 to 11 cycles and used a J-beta primer mix along with a sample-barcoded 5' primer. Each TCR beta cDNA molecule received a unique molecular identifier from a template-switch 5' adaptor carrying 12 random nucleotides. Each sample yielded at least 2.5 million CDR3-containing paired-end reads. First-strand cDNA synthesis was performed from all RNA using the Mint cDNA synthesis kit, with priming by a TRBC-specific oligonucleotide. Following uracil-DNA glycosylase treatment, all cDNA underwent a first 18-cycle PCR with the universal primers M1SS and BC2_uni_R. In the authors' own workflow: For normalization, 1 million high-quality reads, each with a distinct molecular identifier, were randomly selected from each sample. Instead of being binned into consensus sequences, reads that shared molecular identifiers were thrown out. CDR3 identification, clonotype clustering and error correction used MiTCR with a Q25 quality threshold and the strictest error-elimination algorithm. A nonparametric unseen species model using Euler transformation provided a lower-bound estimate of total TCR beta diversity. TCRdb passed the public sequencing reads through fastp at Q25 and MiXCR, retaining productive beta sequences. Rows with a matching CDR3 protein are joined into one entry that keeps the most common DNA and genes. TCRdb's processing, not the authors', yielded these V and J calls. For this sample the table gives about 1.5 million distinct CDR3 sequences, of which approximately 43% were detected only once. The top ten clonotypes cover about 4% of the sample.

Summary of the overall study and its limitations: Because the CMV infection status of the donors was unknown, age-related changes in expanded clonotypes may potentially have been confounded. Estimates of total diversity based on one million sequenced T cells were considered lower bounds and underestimates. As age increased, observed TCR beta diversity per million T cells dropped in a roughly linear way, and a significant reduction was already evident by age about 36. There was a strong correlation between observed TCR beta diversity and the percentage of naive T cells measured by flow cytometry. Compared with the aged group, more naive CD4+ T cells, fewer expanded clones and increased TCR diversity were shown by the long-lived group, suggesting age selection. Conclusive comparison of naive and antigen-experienced compartments was prevented by the profiling of bulk unsorted PBMCs.

Including cysteine and phenylalanine, the CDR3 has 11 amino acids. The DNA shown is the 33-base CDR3, in frame from base 1. The germline V gene supplies CDR1 SGDLS and CDR2 YYNGEE. Between the V and J ends, shortened by 3 bases and 8 bases respectively, the junction contains 8 bases. This clonotype was counted only a few times. Which antigen it targets is not known. Base qualities are not recorded, but no much larger clone differs from it by a single base. Specimen: blood. The chain links TRBV9 with TRBJ1-2; the D segment cannot be called with confidence. This TCR came from a woman aged 18 to 35 in good health. CDR3 reads: CASSGLDGYTF. The DNA sequence follows: TGTGCCAGCAGCGGGCTAGACGGCTACACCTTC.